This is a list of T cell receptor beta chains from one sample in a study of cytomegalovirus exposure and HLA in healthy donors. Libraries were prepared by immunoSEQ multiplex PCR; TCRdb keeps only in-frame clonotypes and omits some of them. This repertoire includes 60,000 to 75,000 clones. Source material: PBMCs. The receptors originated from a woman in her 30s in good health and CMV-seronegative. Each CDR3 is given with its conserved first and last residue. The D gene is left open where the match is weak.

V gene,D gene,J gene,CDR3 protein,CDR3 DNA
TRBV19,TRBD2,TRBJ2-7,CASSIGSGSSYEQYF,TGTGCCAGTAGTATAGGTAGCGGGAGCTCCTACGAGCAGTACTTC
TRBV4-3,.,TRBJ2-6,CASSQGGETGANVLTF,TGCGCCAGCAGCCAAGGGGGGGAAACCGGGGCCAACGTCCTGACTTTC
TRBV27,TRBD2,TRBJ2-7,CASSLGLAAYEQYF,TGTGCCAGCAGTTTAGGGCTAGCGGCCTACGAGCAGTACTTC
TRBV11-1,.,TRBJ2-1,CASSFSGSYNEQFF,TGTGCCAGCAGCTTCTCGGGATCCTACAATGAGCAGTTCTTC
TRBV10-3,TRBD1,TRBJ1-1,CAISEQGWGNTEAFF,TGTGCCATCAGTGAACAGGGGTGGGGGAACACTGAAGCTTTCTTT
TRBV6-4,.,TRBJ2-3,CASSEGGHTDTQYF,TGTGCCAGCAGTGAAGGGGGACACACAGATACGCAGTATTTT
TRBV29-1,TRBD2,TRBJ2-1,CSPLLAGYNEQFF,TGCAGCCCCCTCCTAGCGGGGTACAATGAGCAGTTCTTC
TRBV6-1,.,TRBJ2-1,CASSSYMDEQFF,TGTGCCAGCAGCTCCTATATGGATGAGCAGTTCTTC
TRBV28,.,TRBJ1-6,CASSLDQVGNSPLHF,TGTGCCAGCAGTTTAGATCAGGTTGGCAATTCACCCCTCCACTTT
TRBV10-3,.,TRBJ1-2,CAISGAQVNYGYTF,TGTGCCATCAGTGGGGCCCAGGTTAACTATGGCTACACCTTC
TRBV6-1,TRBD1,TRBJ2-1,CASTGGTGLTNEQFF,TGTGCCAGCACTGGGGGGACAGGCCTTACCAATGAGCAGTTCTTC
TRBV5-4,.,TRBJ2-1,CASSLGGGHNEQFF,TGTGCCAGCAGCTTGGGTGGAGGACACAATGAGCAGTTCTTC
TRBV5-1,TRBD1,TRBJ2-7,CASSLQTGQAYEQYF,TGCGCCAGCAGCTTACAGACAGGGCAGGCCTACGAGCAGTACTTC
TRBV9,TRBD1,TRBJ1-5,CASSVGQGSNQPQHF,TGTGCCAGCAGCGTGGGACAGGGGAGCAATCAGCCCCAGCATTTT
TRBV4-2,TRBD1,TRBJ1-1,CASSQDRRGQGRTEDFF,TGTGCCAGCAGCCAAGATCGAAGGGGGCAAGGGCGGACTGAAGATTTCTTT
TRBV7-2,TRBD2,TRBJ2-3,CASSLLVAGGLTDTQYF,TGTGCCAGCAGCTTACTAGTAGCGGGAGGTTTGACAGATACGCAGTATTTT
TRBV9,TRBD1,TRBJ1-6,CASSNYRGLRDSPLHF,TGTGCCAGCAGCAACTACAGGGGGCTGAGGGATTCACCCCTCCACTTT
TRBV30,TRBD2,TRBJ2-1,CAWRQLAGRVEQFF,TGTGCCTGGAGACAACTAGCGGGACGAGTAGAGCAGTTCTTC
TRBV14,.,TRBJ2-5,CASQGDFQETQYF,TGTGCCAGCCAAGGGGACTTCCAAGAGACCCAGTACTTC
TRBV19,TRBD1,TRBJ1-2,CASSTRDSGHGYTF,TGTGCCAGTAGTACCCGGGACAGCGGGCATGGCTACACCTTC
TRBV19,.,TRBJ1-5,CASRQGYQPQHF,TGTGCCAGTAGACAGGGTTATCAGCCCCAGCATTTT
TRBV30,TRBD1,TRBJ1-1,CAWTGTGYTEAFF,TGTGCCTGGACAGGGACAGGGTACACTGAAGCTTTCTTT